This T cell receptor beta chain stems from a study of cytomegalovirus exposure and HLA in healthy donors. Study-level background: HLA-typed donors were the source of around 77 million unique TCRs held in an early data release.

V gave up 7 bases and J gave up 4 bases; unmatched junction bases: 8. Germline V gene lookup returns CDR1 SGHTA and CDR2 FQGNSA. CDR3 length: 14 residues. The PCR contained 60 Vbeta and 13 Jbeta primers. The repertoire was sequenced with immunoSEQ multiplex PCR; TCRdb's copy has only in-frame clones and lacks some. The table counts approximately 110,000 clones; approximately 2.6% lies in the top ten. Sequenced: PBMCs. This clonotype originated in a young man in good health and CMV-seronegative. The chain has TRBV7-2 and TRBJ2-5, with 8 nucleotides matching TRBD1. The CDR3 bases are TGTGCCAGCAAGCCAGACAGGGGAGGAGAGACCCAGTACTTC. The encoded protein is CASKPDRGGETQYF.